These 20 T cell receptor beta chains were sequenced from one sample in a study of blood T cells in healthy people across ages. A second about 7 to 11 cycle PCR used barcoded and J-beta primers. TCRdb re-analysed the 5' RACE reads in MiXCR, keeping a single row per CDR3 protein. This table has roughly 700,000 distinct CDR3 sequences, 45% to 50% appearing once. The specimen was blood. These receptors were taken from a woman in her fifties or sixties in good health.

The chain couples TRBV6-1 to TRBJ2-2, with 9 bases aligning to TRBD2. With V trimmed by 2 bases and J by 6 bases, 7 bases remained unmatched. The CDR3 is 16 residues long. CDR1 MNHNS and CDR2 SASEGT come from the germline V gene. As DNA, the CDR3 is TGTGCCAGCAGTGAAAGTCTTAGCGGGAGTTCCGGGGAGCTGTTTTTT. Translating gives CASSESLSGSSGELFF.

The chain is built from TRBV7-2 and TRBJ2-7; 11 bases are shared with TRBD1. Looked up from germline, CDR1 is SGHTA and CDR2 is FQGNSA. The length of the CDR3 is 15 residues. V dropped 1 base and J dropped 6; count of bases not matched to a gene: 5. CDR3: CASSLVGTGGGEQYF. The CDR3, as DNA: TGTGCCAGCAGCTTAGTCGGGACAGGGGGGGGCGAGCAGTACTTC.

The genes are TRBV6-6 and TRBJ2-3; weak D call: TRBD1 (6 bases). This CDR3 has 12 amino acids. V lost 6 bases, J lost 11 bases, and 15 bases lay in between. The V gene's germline CDR1 is MNHNY and CDR2 SVGAGI (reference sequence). DNA for the CDR3: TGTGCCAGCAGCCCCGCAAGGGGGATGCAGTATTTT. Its protein is CASSPARGMQYF.

Details on this clonotype: One end of the junction varies from germline; a read error may be responsible. This chain connects TRBV5-1 to TRBJ1-4; 11 nucleotides agree with TRBD1. Germline V gene lookup returns CDR1 SGHRS and CDR2 YFSETQ. This CDR3 is built from 15 residues. The CDR3, as DNA: TGCGCCAACAGCTGGACAGGGGGCGCGAGGGAAAAACTGTTTTTT. It specifies CANSWTGGAREKLFF.

This clonotype was counted only a few times. This chain links TRBV20-1 with TRBJ2-5, with a possible D match to TRBD1 (6 bases). Trimming left V 6 bases short and J 8 bases short, with 22 bases between. The CDR3 spans 14 residues. Germline-derived CDR1 and CDR2 are DFQATT and SNEGSKA (reference sequence). The CDR3 DNA reads as TGCAGTGCAACCCCGACAGGAACGGTTGCCACCCAGTACTTC. Residues: CSATPTGTVATQYF.

A few counts support this clonotype. The gene calls are TRBV29-1 and TRBJ2-3; D gene ambiguous. Trimming took off 4 bases at V and 0 bases at J, with 11 bases between the two ends. Germline assignment: CDR1 SQVTM and CDR2 ANQGSEA. The CDR3 extends over 14 amino acids. Written as DNA, the CDR3 is TGCAGCGTTGGGGCGTCAACTAGCACAGATACGCAGTATTTT. Translated: CSVGASTSTDTQYF.

This clonotype was observed a handful of times. The rearrangement uses TRBV10-3 and TRBJ1-5, with D possibly being TRBD1 (5 bases). Germline lookup yields CDR1 ENHRY and CDR2 SYGVKD. The V and J ends lost 5 bases and 6 bases respectively, with 14 bases between them. The CDR3 contains 14 residues. CDR3 amino acids: CAISREGPGQPQHF. The CDR3, as DNA: TGTGCCATCAGTAGGGAGGGGCCAGGTCAGCCCCAGCATTTT.

The rearrangement uses TRBV7-2 and TRBJ2-7, with 7 bases that match TRBD1. J lost 0 bases, V lost 7 bases, and 6 bases had no gene match. The CDR3 length is 14 residues. Germline CDR1 reads SGHTA; CDR2 reads FQGNSA. In DNA, the CDR3 is TGTGCCAGCAACCGGGACAGATTCTCCTACGAGCAGTACTTC. Protein product: CASNRDRFSYEQYF.

This clonotype appeared a single time. Being one base from a much bigger clone, this may be a read error. This sequence joins TRBV28 and TRBJ1-6; D is unresolved. The CDR3 has 14 amino acids. The germline V gene has CDR1 MDHEN and CDR2 SYDVKM. V shed 2 bases and J shed 9 bases, with 11 bases lying between them. This CDR3 reads CASSLSGEASPLHF. CDR3 coding DNA: TGTGCCAGCAGTTTAAGCGGAGAAGCTTCACCCCTCCACTTT.

This clonotype was detected a few times. V and J are TRBV28 and TRBJ2-7; D is tentatively TRBD1 or TRBD2 (5 bases each). The CDR3 sequence is 14 residues long. Per germline, CDR1 MDHEN and CDR2 SYDVKM. V was pared by 8 bases and J by 7 bases, with 21 bases between. CDR3 nucleotides: TGTGCCAGCGGCCCCGCGGGCAGGGTGCGAGAGCAGTACTTC. Its translation: CASGPAGRVREQYF.

This rearrangement joins TRBV10-3 to TRBJ2-1, with D unclear. V lost 3 bases, J lost 0 bases, and 9 bases lay in between. CDR3 length: 15 residues. CDR1 and CDR2 (germline): ENHRY, SYGVKD. CDR3 protein: CAISERTRSYNEQFF. DNA for the CDR3: TGTGCCATCAGTGAAAGGACCCGCTCCTACAATGAGCAGTTCTTC.

The rearrangement links TRBV20-1 to TRBJ2-4; no reliable D call. CDR1 is DFQATT, CDR2 SNEGSKA, per germline (reference sequence). Trimming removed 1 base from V and 1 base from J, with 14 bases in between. CDR3 length: 16 residues. The CDR3 DNA reads as TGCAGTGCTAGAGCCCTCGGTGACCGGGCCAAAAACATTCAGTACTTC. This sequence encodes CSARALGDRAKNIQYF.

This clonotype was counted a few times. This sequence joins TRBV18 and TRBJ2-1, with TRBD1 matching over 11 bases. The CDR3 sequence is 15 residues long. With V trimmed by 4 bases and J by 6 bases, 5 bases remained unmatched. In germline, CDR1 is KGHSH, CDR2 LQKENI. CDR3 in DNA: TGTGCCAGCTCACGACCGGGACAGGGGGTCAATGAGCAGTTCTTC. Its translation: CASSRPGQGVNEQFF.

The rearrangement joins TRBV5-5 to TRBJ2-1; unclear D gene. The CDR3 extends over 17 amino acids. The germline V gene has CDR1 SGHKS and CDR2 YYEKEE (reference sequence). V was trimmed by 2 bases and J by 8 bases, leaving 23 bases between them. The CDR3 protein is CASSFSAGLGLGYEQFF. CDR3 nucleotide sequence: TGTGCCAGCAGCTTCTCAGCCGGGTTGGGGTTGGGGTATGAGCAGTTCTTC.

This clonotype came up a few times. This rearrangement joins TRBV7-2 to TRBJ2-7, with TRBD1 matching 7 bases. This CDR3 is 15 amino acids long. CDR1 is SGHTA, CDR2 FQGNSA, per germline. V shed 5 bases, J shed 3 bases, and the junction held 10 bases outside the gene matches. In DNA, the CDR3 is TGTGCCAGCAGCCCCAGCCAGGGACAGCTCTACGAGCAGTACTTC. It yields the protein CASSPSQGQLYEQYF.

The sample holds many counts of this clonotype. The CDR3, as DNA: TGTGCCAGCAGCCGCGGGACGAAAGCCTACGAGCAGTACTTC. This gives the protein CASSRGTKAYEQYF. V gene TRBV7-2 combines with J gene TRBJ2-7, with D perhaps matching TRBD2 (6 bases). Germline V CDR1 and CDR2: SGHTA, FQGNSA. Deletions cut 5 bases from V and 2 bases from J, with 13 bases between. The CDR3 contains 14 residues.

The rearrangement uses TRBV2 and TRBJ2-1; either TRBD1 or TRBD2 may fit D (5 bases each). The CDR3 totals 15 residues. Trimming took 6 bases from V and 4 from J, leaving 16 bases between them. Germline V gene data show CDR1 as SNHLY and CDR2 as FYNNEI. The CDR3, as DNA: TGTGCCAGCAGGGTGCCCTCCGGGACGTACAATGAGCAGTTCTTC. As protein: CASRVPSGTYNEQFF.

The CDR3, as DNA: TGCAGTGCTAACGGGGCTAACTATGGCTACACCTTC. Amino acids: CSANGANYGYTF. J is TRBJ1-2 and V is TRBV20-1; D is ambiguous. The V end lost 4 bases, the J end lost 0 bases, and 6 bases lay between the germline ends. The CDR3 runs to 12 residues. Looked up from germline, CDR1 is DFQATT and CDR2 is SNEGSKA (reference sequence).

The chain uses TRBV10-3 and TRBJ2-3; possibly TRBD1 or TRBD2 for D (5 bases each). This CDR3 contains 15 residues. The V gene's germline CDR1 is ENHRY and CDR2 SYGVKD. Deletions cut 4 bases from V and 1 base from J, with 12 bases between. CDR3 DNA sequence: TGTGCCATCAGTGTTTGGGGGTCCCGCACAGATACGCAGTATTTT. It encodes CAISVWGSRTDTQYF.

The rearrangement links TRBV12-3 or TRBV12-4 to TRBJ2-3; TRBD1 matches at 10 bases. The ends lost 6 bases at V and 6 bases at J; junction bases unmatched: 6. This CDR3 contains 14 residues. Written as DNA, the CDR3 is TGTGCCAGCAGCCGCCGACAGGGGGCGGATACGCAGTATTTT. Translating it yields CASSRRQGADTQYF.